This T cell receptor beta chain originates from a study of CD8 T cells in ankylosing spondylitis. Study-wide results and caveats: Researchers reportedly found disease-linked clones significantly enriched in matched ankylosing spondylitis synovial fluid.

The CDR3 runs to 14 residues. CDR1 is MNHEY, CDR2 SVGAGI, per germline. With 5 bases removed from V and 2 bases from J, the gap between germline ends came to 13 bases. TCRdb reprocessed the 5' RACE reads via MiXCR and lists one record per CDR3 protein. The repertoire holds some 250,000 distinct CDR3 sequences, about 24% seen once, with more than 0.6% in the top ten. This clonotype was seen a few times. Its matching antigen is unknown. The sample consisted of blood, either unsorted or a sorted T cell fraction (not recorded which). This TCR was recovered from a male donor with ankylosing spondylitis or in good health (not recorded which). The rearrangement joins TRBV6-5 to TRBJ2-7, with a possible D match to TRBD1 (6 bases). CDR3 in amino acids: CASSNQPGAYEQYF. CDR3 in DNA: TGTGCCAGCAGTAACCAGCCAGGGGCCTACGAGCAGTACTTC.